Listed here are 31 T cell receptor beta chains from one sample, sequenced in a study of shared clonotypes between healthy human individuals. Naive CD8 populations comprised CD45RO-negative cells positively selected for CCR7, excluding terminally differentiated effector memory CD45RA+ cells. The data were produced by immunoSEQ multiplex PCR, yet TCRdb's version contains in-frame clones alone and is incomplete. Seen here are more than 2 million clones, roughly 95% observed once, and the top ten hold 1.5% to 2%. Sequenced input: naive CD8+ T cells from PBMCs. The receptors originated from a man aged 18 to 29 in good health. Some clones in this sample may be carry-over from other donors' samples.

This clone was picked up one time. The chain employs TRBV5-6 and TRBJ2-7; 11 nucleotides agree with TRBD1. The CDR3 loop spans 15 amino acids. CDR1 is SGHDT, CDR2 YYEEEE, per germline. J lost 3 bases, V lost 4 bases, and 6 bases had no gene match. The CDR3 DNA follows: TGTGCCAGCAGCCCCCGGACAGGGGGCCTCTACGAGCAGTACTTC. Amino acid sequence: CASSPRTGGLYEQYF.

The chain combines TRBV6-5 with TRBJ1-1; 8 bases fit TRBD1. CDR1 is MNHEY and CDR2 is SVGAGI in the germline V gene. Unmatched junction bases numbered 7, after V lost 5 bases and J lost 5 bases. The CDR3 loop spans 14 amino acids. CDR3 DNA sequence: TGTGCCAGCAGTGCCCAGGGGGCTCGAACTGAAGCTTTCTTT. Its translation is CASSAQGARTEAFF.

The rearrangement uses TRBV27 and TRBJ2-7, with D perhaps given as TRBD1 or TRBD2 (5 bases each). V lost 5 bases and J 9 bases, leaving 17 bases between the germline ends. Germline-derived CDR1 and CDR2 are MNHEY and SMNVEV (reference sequence). The CDR3 has 13 residues. The chain's CDR3 is CASSPTGARVQYF. In DNA form, the CDR3 reads TGTGCCAGCAGTCCAACCGGGGCCCGTGTGCAGTACTTC.

CDR3 sequence: CAWSFGSHEGLGQPQHF. As DNA, the CDR3 is TGTGCCTGGAGTTTTGGGTCTCACGAGGGGCTGGGACAGCCCCAGCATTTT. The rearrangement joins TRBV30 to TRBJ1-5, with D perhaps matching TRBD1 (5 bases). Germline V CDR1 and CDR2: GTSNPN, SVGIG (reference sequence). CDR3 length: 17 residues. V lost 2 bases, J lost 7 bases, and 24 bases lay in between.

This clone was observed a few times. The chain recombines TRBV4-1 with TRBJ1-2; D is unresolved. V lost 0 bases and J 10 bases, leaving 12 bases between the germline ends. In germline, CDR1 is MGHRA, CDR2 YSYEKL. The CDR3 has 13 residues. The CDR3 is CASSQEYSRIYTF. CDR3 nucleotide sequence: TGCGCCAGCAGCCAAGAATACAGCCGAATCTACACCTTC.

This clone appeared once. This chain joins TRBV29-1 and TRBJ2-7; the match to TRBD1 covers 8 bases. Germline assignment: CDR1 SQVTM and CDR2 ANQGSEA. There are 12 residues in the CDR3. J lost 8 bases, V lost 7 bases, and 10 bases had no gene match. CDR3 amino acids: CSGGTGSDQQYF. In DNA form, the CDR3 reads TGCAGCGGGGGGACAGGTTCAGATCAGCAGTACTTC.

V usage is TRBV27 and J usage is TRBJ2-7, with 12 bases identical to TRBD2. The junction had 10 bases not matched to a gene; V was cut back by 6 bases and J by 4 bases. Germline V CDR1 and CDR2: MNHEY, SMNVEV (reference sequence). CDR3 length: 16 residues. CDR3 nucleotides: TGTGCCAGCAGCCCTGTCGGGACTAGCGGGCATTACGAGCAGTACTTC. Translation gives CASSPVGTSGHYEQYF.

The chain employs TRBV27 and TRBJ2-7, with D hard to call. Looked up from germline, CDR1 is MNHEY and CDR2 is SMNVEV (reference sequence). CDR3 length equals 16 residues. V gave up 3 bases and J gave up 6 bases, with 21 bases separating them. The CDR3 DNA is TGTGCCAGCAGTTTTTCGGTCGGCGATTTTTCGGGCGAGCAGTACTTC. It encodes CASSFSVGDFSGEQYF.

V usage is TRBV27 and J usage is TRBJ1-1; tentatively, D is TRBD1 (6 bases). V lost 10 bases and J 1 base, leaving 16 bases between the germline ends. CDR1 is MNHEY, CDR2 SMNVEV, per germline (reference sequence). The CDR3 covers 14 residues. The CDR3 nucleotides read TGTGCCACTGCGGCCAGGGGCGGGAACACTGAAGCTTTCTTT. Its protein product is CATAARGGNTEAFF.

The chain recombines TRBV7-9 with TRBJ2-3; 7 nucleotides align to TRBD2. The CDR3 covers 13 residues. V trimming: 4 bases; J trimming: 15 bases; junction bases outside the gene matches: 13. Germline V gene data show CDR1 as SEHNR and CDR2 as FQNEAQ (reference sequence). CDR3 in amino acids: CASSSSSGGISYF. Here the CDR3 DNA reads TGTGCCAGCAGCTCGTCTAGCGGAGGGATCTCATATTTT.

Only a few counts were recorded for this clone. The rearrangement uses TRBV27 and TRBJ1-5; D remains ambiguous. Between the trimmed V and J ends, which lost 7 bases and 2 bases, there was a span of 12 bases. In germline, CDR1 is MNHEY, CDR2 SMNVEV (reference sequence). The CDR3 spans 14 residues. The CDR3 coding sequence is TGTGCCAGCATGCGGGGAGGAGGCAATCAGCCCCAGCATTTT. This sequence encodes CASMRGGGNQPQHF.

To note about this clone: Other DNA sequences in this specimen translate into the identical CDR3. The rearrangement joins TRBV27 to TRBJ2-1, with TRBD2 matching over 12 bases. Germline V gene data show CDR1 as MNHEY and CDR2 as SMNVEV (reference sequence). The J segment lost 4 bases and the V segment lost 6 bases, leaving 4 bases of the junction unmatched. This CDR3 has 15 residues. CDR3 loop: CASRTGTSGYNEQFF. The DNA of the CDR3 is TGTGCCAGCAGAACCGGGACTAGCGGGTACAATGAGCAGTTCTTC.

This sequence joins TRBV27 and TRBJ2-1; 12 nucleotides match TRBD2. Losses at the gene ends were 4 bases for V and 8 bases for J; bases not matched to a gene: 3. This CDR3 spans 14 amino acids. Germline V gives CDR1 MNHEY, CDR2 SMNVEV (reference sequence). The CDR3 loop reads CASSWTSGTDEQFF. DNA for the CDR3: TGTGCCAGCAGTTGGACTAGCGGGACCGATGAGCAGTTCTTC.

The chain uses TRBV7-2 and TRBJ2-3; 9 nucleotides match TRBD2. V was clipped by 0 bases and J by 4 bases; unmatched bases: 5. Germline assignment: CDR1 SGHTA and CDR2 FQGNSA. The CDR3 length is 16 residues. CDR3 coding DNA: TGTGCCAGCAGCTTAGCTAGCGGGAGTATATCAGATACGCAGTATTTT. Its protein product is CASSLASGSISDTQYF.

The chain uses TRBV20-1 and TRBJ2-1; no reliable D call. Between the trimmed V and J ends, which lost 3 bases and 9 bases, there was a span of 3 bases. CDR1 is DFQATT, CDR2 SNEGSKA, per germline (reference sequence). There are 9 residues in the CDR3. Here the CDR3 reads CSASFEQFF. CDR3 nucleotide sequence: TGCAGTGCTAGCTTTGAGCAGTTCTTC.

V gene TRBV6-5 combines with J gene TRBJ2-7; the match to TRBD2 covers 7 bases. This CDR3 contains 13 residues. The V and J ends lost 9 bases and 6 bases, in that order; junction bases with no gene match: 11. Per the germline V gene, CDR1 is MNHEY and CDR2 is SVGAGI. In DNA, the CDR3 is TGTGCCAGTAAAGCGGGAAGTACAGTCGAGCAGTACTTC. Its translation is CASKAGSTVEQYF.

For the CDR3, the DNA is TGTGCCAGCAGCCTAAGGGGGACCTACACCGGGGCAGATACGCAGTATTTT. Translating gives CASSLRGTYTGADTQYF. This chain uses TRBV28 with TRBJ2-3, with D possibly TRBD1 on 6 matching bases. Per germline, CDR1 MDHEN and CDR2 SYDVKM. The V and J ends lost 6 bases and 4 bases respectively, with 23 bases between them. The CDR3 has 17 residues.

The rearrangement joins TRBV4-3 to TRBJ2-1, with unresolved D. This CDR3 contains 13 residues. Deletions cut 1 base from V and 7 bases from J, with 8 bases between. Looked up from germline, CDR1 is LGHNA and CDR2 is YSLEER. CDR3 sequence (DNA): TGCGCCAGCAGCCAAGTTACCGCGAATGAGCAGTTCTTC. It is translated as CASSQVTANEQFF.

The gene calls are TRBV7-6 and TRBJ2-3; 7 bases are shared with TRBD2. Per germline, CDR1 SGHVS and CDR2 FNYEAQ. This CDR3 contains 16 residues. V was clipped by 0 bases and J by 2 bases; unmatched bases: 5. CDR3 nucleotides: TGTGCCAGCAGCTTAGCTTTGGGACTATCCACAGATACGCAGTATTTT. Translated, it gives CASSLALGLSTDTQYF.

This chain joins TRBV6-5 and TRBJ1-4; tentatively, D is TRBD1 (5 bases). The CDR3 covers 15 residues. CDR1 MNHEY and CDR2 SVGAGI come from the germline V gene. V lost 5 bases to trimming and J lost 2 bases, with 12 bases between them. The CDR3 region is CASSRDLETNEKLFF. The CDR3 coding sequence is TGTGCCAGCAGTCGGGACCTGGAGACTAATGAAAAACTGTTTTTT.

The V call is TRBV7-3, the J call TRBJ2-2; D assignment may be TRBD1 or TRBD2 (6 bases each). This CDR3 is built from 16 residues. Deletions cut 3 bases from V and 4 bases from J, with 15 bases between. Germline CDR1 and CDR2: SGHTA and FQGTGA. The DNA of the CDR3 is TGTGCCAGCAGCTTCCGAGGGGGGCGGAGCACCGGGGAGCTGTTTTTT. This codes for CASSFRGGRSTGELFF.

The V gene is TRBV7-9, the J gene TRBJ1-3, with TRBD1 matching over 9 bases. The CDR3 covers 15 residues. V trimming: 5 bases; J trimming: 3 bases; junction bases outside the gene matches: 5. Germline assignment: CDR1 SEHNR and CDR2 FQNEAQ (reference sequence). CDR3 region: CASSARQGVGNTIYF. DNA of the CDR3: TGTGCCAGCAGCGCAAGACAGGGGGTTGGAAACACCATATATTTT.

The chain links TRBV28 to TRBJ2-3, with D hard to call. The CDR3 is made up of 15 amino acids. The V and J ends lost 1 base and 6 bases respectively, with 14 bases between them. Per the germline V gene, CDR1 is MDHEN and CDR2 is SYDVKM. CDR3 sequence (DNA): TGTGCCAGCAGTTTATTAGTAGGTGATACGGATACGCAGTATTTT. Translating gives CASSLLVGDTDTQYF.

This clone was recorded once. V gene TRBV4-3 combines with J gene TRBJ2-5; D possibly corresponds to TRBD2 (6 bases). The end of the DNA is better explained by TRBJ2-7, so the J call may be wrong. This CDR3 has 14 amino acids. Germline CDR1 LGHNA, CDR2 YSLEER. CDR3 sequence: CASSHPPTSYEQYF. CDR3 nucleotide sequence: TGCGCCAGCAGCCACCCGCCGACTAGCTACGAGCAGTACTTC.

The V and J genes are TRBV27 and TRBJ2-5; perhaps TRBD1 as D (5 bases). Per the germline V gene, CDR1 is MNHEY and CDR2 is SMNVEV (reference sequence). V was trimmed by 2 bases and J by 5 bases, leaving 15 bases between them. CDR3 size: 15 residues. In DNA form, the CDR3 reads TGTGCCAGCAGTTTACTGGCACAAAGACAGGAGACCCAGTACTTC. Translation gives CASSLLAQRQETQYF.

This chain uses TRBV19 with TRBJ2-7; 7 bases align to TRBD1. The CDR3 extends over 13 amino acids. CDR1 and CDR2 (germline): LNHDA, SQIVND (reference sequence). V lost 4 bases and J lost 5; bases outside the gene matches: 5. The CDR3 sequence: CASSRRGQDEQYF. In nucleotides, the CDR3 is TGTGCCAGTAGTAGAAGGGGGCAGGACGAGCAGTACTTC.

Points on this clone: The sample carries other DNA sequences with the same CDR3. The chain has TRBV6-5 and TRBJ1-1; D not certain. The V end was cut by 0 bases, the J end by 0 bases, with 8 bases between. CDR3 length: 15 residues. Germline CDR1 is MNHEY and CDR2 is SVGAGI. Here the CDR3 DNA reads TGTGCCAGCAGTTACTCTAGGGTGTTGAACACTGAAGCTTTCTTT. Translation: CASSYSRVLNTEAFF.

The chain has TRBV19 and TRBJ2-4; D is ambiguous. The length of the CDR3 is 16 residues. The V gene lost 3 bases and the J gene lost 0 bases, with 12 bases spanning the gap. Germline V gene sequence: CDR1 LNHDA, CDR2 SQIVND (reference sequence). CDR3 DNA sequence: TGTGCCAGTAGTATGCAGGCGAGGATAGCCAAAAACATTCAGTACTTC. Translating gives CASSMQARIAKNIQYF.

On this clone: The same CDR3 arises from other DNA sequences in this sample as well. CDR3 sequence (DNA): TGTGCCAGCAGCTTACGACAGGGAACCTACGAGCAGTACTTC. Translated, it gives CASSLRQGTYEQYF. The chain carries TRBV7-9 and TRBJ2-7; 7 bases are a match to TRBD1. CDR1 is SEHNR, CDR2 FQNEAQ, per germline (reference sequence). CDR3 length: 14 residues. With 2 bases clipped from V and 2 bases from J, the junction kept 3 bases outside the gene matches. Together with reference TRBV7-9 and TRBJ2-7, the CDR3 gives the full variable domain: DTGVSQNPRHKITKRGQNVTFRCDPISEHNRLYWYRQTLGQGPEFLTYFQNEAQLEKSRLLSDRFSAERPKGSFSTLEIQRTEQGDSAMYLCASSLRQGTYEQYFGPGTRLTVT.

V and J are TRBV10-2 and TRBJ2-1; D gene uncertain. The CDR3 spans 12 residues. Germline-derived CDR1 and CDR2 are WSHSY and SAAADI. V was shortened by 5 bases and J by 8 bases, with 10 bases between the two germline ends. CDR3 DNA sequence: TGCGCCAGCAGTCGTACCTGGGATGAGCAGTTCTTC. This encodes CASSRTWDEQFF.

J is TRBJ2-7 and V is TRBV20-1; D is uncertain. From germline, CDR1 is DFQATT and CDR2 SNEGSKA (reference sequence). Trimming removed 4 bases at V and 7 bases at J, with 11 bases between. The CDR3 runs to 11 residues. CDR3: CSANSLGEQYF. The CDR3 DNA reads TGCAGTGCTAACAGCCTTGGAGAGCAGTACTTC.